This T cell receptor (beta chain) was observed in a study of response to subunit inactivated influenza vaccine. TCRdb fed the RT-PCR reads into MiXCR, producing one record per CDR3 protein. The sample lists a few hundred thousand distinct CDR3 sequences; 10% to 12% were seen once. These records were also assigned to another study, of T cells expressing NK-cell markers. That investigation notes: The TCR beta cDNA came from 5'RACE template switching with UMIs. Sorted CD3+CD56-NKG2C+, CD3+CD56+NKG2C- and CD3+CD56+NKG2C+ T cells were the source of the TCR beta repertoires. Eight donors were sequenced, seven testing HCMV-seropositive and one testing seronegative.

The source material was PBMCs from blood, sampled on the day of vaccination. This receptor was obtained from a man aged 45-60 years who received an inactivated influenza vaccine.

The CDR3 is CASSFEGTATSSDPYF. The CDR3, as DNA: TGTGCCAGCAGTTTTGAAGGGACAGCTACGAGCAGTGACCCGTACTTC. V and J are TRBV12-3 or TRBV12-4 and TRBJ2-7, with 7 bases fitting TRBD1. The V and J ends lost 3 bases and 12 bases, in that order; junction bases with no gene match: 20. The CDR3 runs to 16 residues.